What follows are 10 T cell receptor beta chains derived from one specimen sequenced in a study of T cell responses to AZD1222 COVID-19 vaccine. Only in-frame clones appear in the TCRdb table, and some are missing; sequencing was by immunoSEQ multiplex PCR. The data contain some 200,000 clones, roughly 92% of them singletons. Sample: peripheral blood, taken 28 days after the second AZD1222 dose. Source of these receptors: an adult who received the AZD1222 COVID-19 vaccine.

The genes are TRBV24-1 and TRBJ2-5; TRBD2 aligns across 14 bases. The CDR3 is made up of 17 amino acids. The V gene end was trimmed by 3 bases and the J gene end by 7 bases; junction bases not matched to a gene: 9. Germline V CDR1 and CDR2: KGHDR, SFDVKD. DNA of the CDR3: TGTGCCACCAGTGATCCAGGGACTAGCGGGGGTCCGGGGACCCAGTACTTC. Residues: CATSDPGTSGGPGTQYF.

The V call is TRBV11-2, the J call TRBJ2-5, with TRBD1 identical over 7 bases. Trimming removed 5 bases from V and 4 bases from J; junction bases left unmatched: 13. CDR1 is SGHAT, CDR2 FQNNGV, per germline. This CDR3 comprises 16 residues. CDR3 sequence reads: CASSRGLTGKGETQYF. The DNA of the CDR3 is TGTGCCAGCAGCCGCGGTTTGACAGGGAAGGGAGAGACCCAGTACTTC.

The genes are TRBV5-6 and TRBJ1-2, with 7 bases identical to TRBD1. This CDR3 is built from 14 residues. Per germline, CDR1 SGHDT and CDR2 YYEEEE. V shed 0 bases, J shed 2 bases, and the junction held 1 base outside the gene matches. The CDR3 region has the DNA TGTGCCAGCAGCTTGGAAGGGGGCAACTATGGCTACACCTTC. This encodes CASSLEGGNYGYTF.

This clone was found once. The chain is built from TRBV5-1 and TRBJ2-3, with 13 bases lining up with TRBD2. Germline CDR1 is SGHRS and CDR2 is YFSETQ. V was clipped by 4 bases and J by 4 bases; unmatched bases: 6. The CDR3 extends over 16 amino acids. The CDR3 protein is CASSPTLAGGADTQYF. For the CDR3, the DNA is TGCGCCAGCAGCCCGACACTAGCGGGGGGGGCAGATACGCAGTATTTT.

The rearrangement links TRBV4-2 to TRBJ1-2; unclear D gene. Trimming took 0 bases from V and 4 from J, leaving 12 bases between them. There are 15 residues in the CDR3. The V gene's germline CDR1 is LGHNA and CDR2 YNFKEQ. The CDR3 DNA sequence: TGTGCCAGCAGCCAAGAAACGGGAGTAAGCTATGGCTACACCTTC. Amino acids: CASSQETGVSYGYTF.

The CDR3 region has the DNA TGCGCCAGCACATCAGGACAGGTGGGCTATAATTCACCCCTCCACTTT. As protein: CASTSGQVGYNSPLHF. The chain has TRBV10-2 and TRBJ1-6; TRBD1 matches 7 bases. The germline V gene has CDR1 WSHSY and CDR2 SAAADI. V was pared by 7 bases and J by 3 bases, with 9 bases of the junction left unmatched. CDR3 length equals 16 residues.

The chain combines TRBV6-2 or TRBV6-3 with TRBJ1-5; TRBD1 agrees at 7 bases. The CDR3 is made up of 16 amino acids. CDR1 and CDR2 from the germline V gene are MNHEY and SVGEGT. Losses at the gene ends were 1 base for V and 7 bases for J; bases not matched to a gene: 10. In nucleotides, the CDR3 is TGTGCCAGCAGTTACTGGGCTGACAGGGAAGAACAGCCCCAGCATTTT. Protein sequence: CASSYWADREEQPQHF.

The chain joins TRBV19 to TRBJ2-3; 11 bases agree with TRBD2. This CDR3 is built from 15 residues. V shed 5 bases and J 6 bases; nucleotides not matched to a gene: 7. CDR1 and CDR2 (germline): LNHDA, SQIVND (reference sequence). The chain's CDR3 is CASSASGTSGDTQYF. The CDR3 DNA reads TGTGCCAGTAGTGCCTCCGGGACTAGCGGTGATACGCAGTATTTT.

This clone has just a few counts. The gene calls are TRBV6-5 and TRBJ1-2; D ambiguous. CDR3 length equals 12 residues. Trimming left V 10 bases short and J 7 bases short, with 16 bases between. Looked up from germline, CDR1 is MNHEY and CDR2 is SVGAGI. CDR3 bases: TGTGCCACCAAGAGGGAAACTGCTGGCTACACCTTC. It is translated as CATKRETAGYTF.

V usage is TRBV19 and J usage is TRBJ1-5; D unresolved. The length of the CDR3 is 14 residues. Deletions cut 7 bases from V and 2 bases from J, with 12 bases between. CDR1 is LNHDA and CDR2 is SQIVND in the germline V gene (reference sequence). CDR3 bases: TGTGCCAGTAATTTTCTGAGGGGCAATCAGCCCCAGCATTTT. Translation gives CASNFLRGNQPQHF. Full variable domain (remainder filled in from reference TRBV19 and TRBJ1-5): DGGITQSPKYLFRKEGQNVTLSCEQNLNHDAMYWYRQDPGQGLRLIYYSQIVNDFQKGDIAEGYSVSREKKESFPLTVTSAQKNPTAFYLCASNFLRGNQPQHFGDGTRLSIL.